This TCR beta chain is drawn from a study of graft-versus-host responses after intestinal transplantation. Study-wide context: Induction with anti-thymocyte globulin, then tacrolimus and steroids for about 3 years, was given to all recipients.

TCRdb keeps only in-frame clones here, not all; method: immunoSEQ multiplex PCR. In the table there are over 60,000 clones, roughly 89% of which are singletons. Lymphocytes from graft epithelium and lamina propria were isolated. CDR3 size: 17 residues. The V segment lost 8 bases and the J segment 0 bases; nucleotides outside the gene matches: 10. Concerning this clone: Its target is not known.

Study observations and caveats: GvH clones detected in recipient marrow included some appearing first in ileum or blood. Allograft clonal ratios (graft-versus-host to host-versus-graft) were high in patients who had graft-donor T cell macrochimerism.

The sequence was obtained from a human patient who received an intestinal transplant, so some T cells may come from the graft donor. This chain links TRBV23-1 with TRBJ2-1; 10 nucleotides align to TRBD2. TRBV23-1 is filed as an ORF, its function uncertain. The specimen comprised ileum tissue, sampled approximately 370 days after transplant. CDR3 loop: CASGLTSGDSSYNEQFF. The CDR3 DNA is TGCGCCAGCGGCCTAACTAGCGGGGACAGCTCCTACAATGAGCAGTTCTTC.